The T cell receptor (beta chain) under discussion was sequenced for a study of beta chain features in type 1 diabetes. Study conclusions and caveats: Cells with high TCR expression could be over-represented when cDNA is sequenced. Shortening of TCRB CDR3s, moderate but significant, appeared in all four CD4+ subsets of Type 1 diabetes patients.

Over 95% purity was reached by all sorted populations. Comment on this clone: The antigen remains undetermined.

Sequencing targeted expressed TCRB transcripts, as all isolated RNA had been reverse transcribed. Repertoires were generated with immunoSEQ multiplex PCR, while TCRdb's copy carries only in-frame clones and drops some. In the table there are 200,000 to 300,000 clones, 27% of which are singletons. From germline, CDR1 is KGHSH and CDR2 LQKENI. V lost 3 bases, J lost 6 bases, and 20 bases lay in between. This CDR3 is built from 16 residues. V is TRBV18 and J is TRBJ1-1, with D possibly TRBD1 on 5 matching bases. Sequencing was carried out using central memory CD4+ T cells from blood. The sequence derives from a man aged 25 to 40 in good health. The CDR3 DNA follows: TGTGCCAGCTCACCTACGAGGGACCGACGGAGAGCTGAAGCTTTCTTT. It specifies CASSPTRDRRRAEAFF. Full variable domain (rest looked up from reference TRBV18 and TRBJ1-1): NAGVMQNPRHLVRRRGQEARLRCSPMKGHSHVYWYRQLPEEGLKFMVYLQKENIIDESGMPKERFSAEFPKEGPSILRIQQVVRGDSAAYFCASSPTRDRRRAEAFFGQGTRLTVV.